This T cell receptor (beta chain) was sequenced during a study of OX40 agonist ivuxolimab in advanced cancers. About the study: Dose-escalation subjects each had hepatocellular carcinoma, melanoma, renal cell or head and neck cancer. Prior anti-PD-1, anti-PD-L1 or anti-CTLA-4 therapy was allowed; roughly 40% had some. Whole-study results and caveats: There was clonal expansion of CD4+ and CD8+ blood T cells by week 6 at 0.1 to 3.0 mg/kg.

Only in-frame clones appear in the TCRdb table, and some are missing; sequencing was by immunoSEQ multiplex PCR. The sample includes around 94,000 clones, roughly 89% of them seen just once. There are 14 residues in the CDR3. Looked up from germline, CDR1 is WNHNN and CDR2 is SYGVQD (reference sequence). V lost 11 bases to trimming and J lost 4 bases; unmatched junction nucleotides: 11. With respect to this clone: Its antigen is undetermined.

V and J are TRBV10-1 and TRBJ1-2, with TRBD1 matching over 9 bases. The specimen was CD4+ or CD8+ T cells sorted from blood, collected in a trial of the OX40 agonist ivuxolimab. The receptor was isolated from an adult with an advanced solid tumor such as melanoma, head and neck, liver or kidney cancer. This CDR3 reads CASWTGATLYGYTF. The CDR3 coding sequence is TGCGCCTCCTGGACAGGGGCGACACTCTATGGCTACACCTTC.